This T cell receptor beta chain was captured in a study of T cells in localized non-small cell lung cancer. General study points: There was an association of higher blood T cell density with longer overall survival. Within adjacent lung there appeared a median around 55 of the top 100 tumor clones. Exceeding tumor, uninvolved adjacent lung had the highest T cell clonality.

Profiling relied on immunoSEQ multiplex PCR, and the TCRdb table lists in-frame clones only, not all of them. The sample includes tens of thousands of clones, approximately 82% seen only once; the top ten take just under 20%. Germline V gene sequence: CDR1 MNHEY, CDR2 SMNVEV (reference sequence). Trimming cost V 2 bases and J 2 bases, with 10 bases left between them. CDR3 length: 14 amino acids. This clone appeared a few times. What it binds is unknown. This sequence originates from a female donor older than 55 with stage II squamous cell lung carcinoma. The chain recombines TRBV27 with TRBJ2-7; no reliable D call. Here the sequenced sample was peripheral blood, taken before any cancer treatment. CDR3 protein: CASSLKTDPYEQYF. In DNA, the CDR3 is TGTGCCAGCAGTTTAAAGACTGACCCCTACGAGCAGTACTTC.